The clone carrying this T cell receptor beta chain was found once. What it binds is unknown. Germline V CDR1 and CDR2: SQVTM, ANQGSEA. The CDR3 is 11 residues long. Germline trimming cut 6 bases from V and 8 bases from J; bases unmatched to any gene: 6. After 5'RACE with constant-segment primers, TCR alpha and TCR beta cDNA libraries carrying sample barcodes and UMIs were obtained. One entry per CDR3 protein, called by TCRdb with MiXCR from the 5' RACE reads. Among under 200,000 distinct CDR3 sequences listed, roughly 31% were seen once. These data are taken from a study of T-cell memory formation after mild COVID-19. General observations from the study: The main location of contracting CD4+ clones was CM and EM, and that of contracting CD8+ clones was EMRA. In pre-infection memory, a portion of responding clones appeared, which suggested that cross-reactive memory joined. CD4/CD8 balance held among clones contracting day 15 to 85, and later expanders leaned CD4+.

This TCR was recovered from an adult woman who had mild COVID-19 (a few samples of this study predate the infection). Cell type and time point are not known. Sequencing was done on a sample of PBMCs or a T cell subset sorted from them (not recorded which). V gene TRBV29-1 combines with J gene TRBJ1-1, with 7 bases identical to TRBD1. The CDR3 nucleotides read TGCAGCGTCGGGCGGACAGGAGAAGCTTTCTTT. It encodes CSVGRTGEAFF.